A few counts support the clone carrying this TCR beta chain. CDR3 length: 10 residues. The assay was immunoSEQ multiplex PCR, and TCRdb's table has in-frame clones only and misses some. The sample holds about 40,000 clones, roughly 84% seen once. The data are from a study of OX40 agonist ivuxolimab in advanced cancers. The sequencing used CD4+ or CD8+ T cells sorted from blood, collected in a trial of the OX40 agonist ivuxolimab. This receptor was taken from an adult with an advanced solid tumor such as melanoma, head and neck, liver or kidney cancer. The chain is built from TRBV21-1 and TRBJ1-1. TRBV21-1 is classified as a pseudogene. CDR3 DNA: TGTGCCAGCAGCAACGGAGGAGCTTTCTTT. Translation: CASSNGGAFF.